This T cell receptor beta chain was identified in a study of CD8+CD57+ T cells in acquired aplastic anemia (dated by TCRdb to between 2018 and 2020). For the study in its entirety: Extracted DNA from sorted CD4+ and CD8+ cells averaged around 2.9 ug, ranging from about 0.18 to 27.4 ug. An average of roughly 10 million reads for CD4+ cells and 11.0 million reads for CD8+ cells was obtained from healthy donor samples.

TCR beta VDJ combination and CDR3 sequence profiling used genomic DNA as the template. An Illumina HiSeq 2000 was the platform used for TCR repertoire sequencing. Turning to the authors' computational methods: Repertoire assessment relied on Simpson's diversity index, CDR3 size and DJ length profiles, and TRBV/TRBJ rearrangement plots. The most abundant DNA sequence in the deep sequencing data was taken as the immunodominant clone. CDR3 amino acid sequences were checked for sharing across subjects and were also compared against the VDJdb database and published repertoires. TCRdb reprocessed the public reads (quality trimming at Q25 with fastp, clone calling with MiXCR) and kept in-frame beta chains. Each entry is one CDR3 protein sequence, shown with its most common DNA and genes. These V and J calls originate from TCRdb's pipeline instead of the authors' own analysis. This sample is represented by around 190,000 distinct CDR3 sequences; roughly half of them were singletons. The top ten clonotypes cover 16% of the sample.

This clonotype was counted at least ten times. This receptor's antigen is unknown. It has no much larger one-base neighbor in the sample; base qualities were not kept. TCR repertoires of sorted CD4+ and CD8+ blood T cells from severe aplastic anemia patients and healthy subjects were deep-sequenced in the study. Ficoll-Paque density gradient centrifugation was used to isolate peripheral blood mononuclear cells. CD4+ and CD8+ T cells were sorted by FACS or magnetic beads before DNA extraction. Points the paper makes about the study in general: No significant difference in CD8+ Simpson's diversity was found between patients and healthy controls (P=0.060). Although under 35 CD8+ CDR3 sequences were shared by patients and controls, these sequences appeared highly expressed in patients and within the immunodominant clones of patients.

The CDR3 has 12 amino acids, counting the end cysteine and phenylalanine. The entry retains the CDR3 DNA only, 36 bases that are in frame from base 1. Reading the germline V gene (reference sequence) gives CDR1 DFQATT and CDR2 SNEGSKA. V and J lose 5 bases and 2 bases, and a span of 9 bases separates them. This clonotype was sampled from a human donor in good health, serving as a control. The chain uses TRBV20-1 and TRBJ1-2; TRBD1 could be the D gene, as 6 bases match. The sample comprised sorted CD4+, CD8+, or CD8+CD57+ T cells (not recorded which) from PBMCs. The CDR3 protein sequence reads: CSAYTGNYGYTF. The sequenced DNA is TGCAGTGCTTATACAGGGAACTATGGCTACACCTTC.